The 27 T cell receptor beta chains in this list originate from one sample, sequenced in a study of tumor-infiltrating lymphocytes in primary liver carcinoma. The investigators made TCR beta cDNA from about 0.45 ug total RNA, using a constant-region primer. Amplification in three nested multiplex PCR rounds with slightly modified ARM-PCR gave rise to TCR beta libraries. The two initial PCR rounds, around 10 cycles each, used TRBV1-TRBV30 forward and C-beta reverse primers. MiXCR was run by TCRdb on the multiplex PCR reads, yielding one entry per CDR3 protein. The sample consists of around 210,000 distinct CDR3 sequences, approximately 65% of them appearing once. Blood RNA was derived from unsorted whole blood, and germline DNA was extracted too. Material: peripheral blood. The receptors originated from a woman aged 60-75 years with primary liver carcinoma and hepatitis B virus infection.

As to this clonotype: This CDR3 is missing its conserved last phenylalanine or tryptophan, likely due to a read error. The chain uses TRBV6-1 and TRBJ2-7; 8 positions agree with TRBD2. Per germline, CDR1 MNHNS and CDR2 SASEGT. The J segment lost 5 bases and the V segment lost 9 bases, leaving 15 bases of the junction unmatched. The CDR3 spans 15 residues. The CDR3 region has the DNA TGTGCCAGTTCTTTGCCCGGGACTAGTTCCAACGAGCAGTACTTG. Translated: CASSLPGTSSNEQYL.

A note on this clonotype: A much larger clone differs from this one at a single base, so this may be a read error. This chain links TRBV7-8 with TRBJ2-2; the D gene is possibly TRBD2 (6 bases). This CDR3 comprises 16 residues. Trimming pared 1 base from V and 5 bases from J, leaving 14 bases between. CDR1 is SGHVS, CDR2 FQNEAQ, per germline. CDR3 amino acids: CASSLVAGTSTGELFF. The CDR3 bases are TGTGCCAGCAGCTTAGTCGCGGGAACTAGTACCGGGGAGCTGTTTTTT. The complete variable domain, with remaining parts taken from reference TRBV7-8 and TRBJ2-2, reads GAGVSQSPRYKVAKRGQDVALRCDPISGHVSLFWYQQALGQGPEFLTYFQNEAQLDKSGLPSDRFFAERPEGSVSTLKIQRTQQEDSAVYLCASSLVAGTSTGELFFGEGSRLTVL.

About this clonotype: An end of the junction does not agree with germline; a read error may underlie this. For the CDR3, the DNA is TGTGCCAACAGTCCGCGACCTAACTATGGCTACACCTTC. Amino acid sequence: CANSPRPNYGYTF. This chain connects TRBV6-1 to TRBJ1-2; D ambiguous. Germline CDR1 reads MNHNS; CDR2 reads SASEGT. This CDR3 contains 13 residues.

Points on this clonotype: One junction end disagrees with the germline gene, perhaps due to a read error. The CDR3 DNA reads TGCAGCGTTGAATCGACTAGCGGGAGCACGGATACGCAGTATTTT. It encodes CSVESTSGSTDTQYF. V is TRBV29-1 and J is TRBJ2-3; 12 bases align to TRBD2. Germline V gene sequence: CDR1 SQVTM, CDR2 ANQGSEA. The CDR3 length is 15 residues.

Concerning this clonotype itself: Germline is not matched at one junction end, which may reflect a read error. The chain uses TRBV11-2 and TRBJ1-1; D gene uncertain. This CDR3 is built from 14 residues. Germline CDR1 and CDR2: SGHAT and FQNNGV. The CDR3 DNA reads as TGTGCCAGCAGATTAGTGGTATTGGGAACTGAGGCTTTCTTT. Protein sequence: CASRLVVLGTEAFF. The full variable domain, with the rest looked up from reference TRBV11-2 and TRBJ1-1, is EAGVAQSPRYKIIEKRQSVAFWCNPISGHATLYWYQQILGQGPKLLIQFQNNGVVDDSQLPKDRFSAERLKGVDSTLKIQPAKLEDSAVYLCASRLVVLGTEAFFGQGTRLTVV.

Concerning this clonotype: Its ends do not fully match the called genes, so a read error is possible. The rearrangement uses TRBV11-2 and TRBJ1-4; D call uncertain. Per germline, CDR1 SGHAT and CDR2 FQNNGV. The CDR3 totals 13 residues. In DNA form, the CDR3 reads TGTGTCAGCAGTTTAATGGGCCAGTCGGAACTGTTTTTT. Translating it yields CVSSLMGQSELFF.

Comment on this clonotype: At one boundary the junction diverges from the germline segment, which might be a read error. The gene calls are TRBV11-2 and TRBJ2-7, with D possibly TRBD1 on 7 matching bases. CDR1 and CDR2 from the germline V gene are SGHAT and FQNNGV. The CDR3 is made up of 14 amino acids. DNA of the CDR3: TGTGCCTGCAGCCCAAGACAGGGACTCTACGAGCAGTACTTT. Its protein is CACSPRQGLYEQYF.

The rearrangement joins TRBV28 to TRBJ1-1; 8 bases align to TRBD1. Looked up from germline, CDR1 is MDHEN and CDR2 is SYDVKM. V lost 4 bases and J lost 7; bases outside the gene matches: 14. The CDR3 has 16 residues. The chain's CDR3 is CASSYRIWTGKGEAFF. CDR3 bases: TGTGCCAGCAGTTACAGAATCTGGACAGGGAAGGGTGAAGCTTTCTTT.

Details on this clonotype: Sequence at one end of the junction differs from germline and may be a read error. V usage is TRBV6-1 and J usage is TRBJ1-2, with 7 nucleotides matching TRBD1. The CDR3 covers 16 residues. The germline gives CDR1 MNHNS, CDR2 SASEGT. CDR3 DNA: TGTGCCAGCAGTGATCGCCGACAGGGAACCCGATATGGCTACATCTTC. Protein product: CASSDRRQGTRYGYIF.

As regards this clonotype: It may be a read error: a sequence one base away is much more abundant. This chain uses TRBV13 with TRBJ1-4, with 10 bases that match TRBD1. Trimming at V came to 7 bases and at J to 6 bases, leaving 8 bases not matched to a gene. Germline loops: CDR1 PRHDT, CDR2 FYEKMQ (reference sequence). This CDR3 comprises 15 residues. The CDR3 DNA sequence: TGTGCCAGCAACACGGGGGGACAGGGGCATGAAAAACTGTTTTTT. This sequence encodes CASNTGGQGHEKLFF.

To note about this clonotype: This may stem from a read error, because a much larger clone lies one nucleotide away. The J gene is TRBJ1-6, the V gene TRBV28; 9 bases are shared with TRBD1. Germline V gene sequence: CDR1 MDHEN, CDR2 SYDVKM. CDR3 size: 18 residues. DNA for the CDR3: TGTGCCGGCAGTCCAATGCCGGGACAGGGACCCTATAATTCACCCCTCCACTTT. Its translation: CAGSPMPGQGPYNSPLHF.

The chain recombines TRBV5-1 with TRBJ2-1; D is unclear. Germline V CDR1 and CDR2: SGHRS, YFSETQ. V lost 3 bases and J lost 0, with 13 bases in between. The CDR3 totals 16 residues. The CDR3 DNA sequence: TGCGCCAGCAGCTCGCCTGAGTGGAGCTCCTACAATGAGCAGTTCTTC. As protein: CASSSPEWSSYNEQFF.

This clonotype was counted a few times. The germline gene is not matched at one end of the junction; a read error may be the cause. The V and J genes are TRBV6-5 and TRBJ2-7, with TRBD2 matching 11 bases. The germline gives CDR1 MNHEY, CDR2 SVGAGI. This CDR3 contains 15 residues. The chain's CDR3 is CASSTRTSGSYGQYF. DNA for the CDR3: TGTGCCAGCAGCACCCGGACTAGCGGGTCCTACGGGCAGTACTTC.

A note on this clonotype: One base away lies a much larger clone, so this may be a sequencing read error. The V and J genes are TRBV12-3 or TRBV12-4 and TRBJ1-1; no clear D gene. There are 12 residues in the CDR3. Trimming took off 5 bases at V and 6 bases at J, with 10 bases between the two ends. CDR3 loop: CASSMRRAEAFF. In DNA form, the CDR3 reads TGTGCCAGCAGTATGAGGAGGGCTGAAGCTTTCTTT.

The chain uses TRBV11-2 and TRBJ2-7; D not resolved. Germline values: CDR1 SGHAT, CDR2 FQNNGV. V lost 3 bases and J lost 11, with 17 bases in between. The CDR3 runs to 13 residues. The CDR3 protein is CASSFSGPYEKYF. The CDR3 DNA is TGTGCCAGCAGCTTTTCCGGGCCCTACGAAAAGTACTTC.

V usage is TRBV5-1 and J usage is TRBJ2-2, with TRBD2 identical over 8 bases. The CDR3 is 15 residues long. The germline CDR1 and CDR2 sequences are SGHRS and YFSETQ. V lost 4 bases to trimming and J lost 5 bases; unmatched junction nucleotides: 7. The CDR3 loop is CASSPLAGMTGELFF. For the CDR3, the DNA is TGCGCCAGCAGCCCCTTAGCGGGAATGACCGGGGAGCTGTTTTTT.

As concerns this clonotype: A much larger clone differs by one base, so this may be a read error. This chain uses TRBV12-3 or TRBV12-4 with TRBJ2-1; the match to TRBD2 covers 13 bases. The CDR3 length is 18 residues. The V segment lost 4 bases and the J segment 3 bases; nucleotides outside the gene matches: 9. This CDR3 is CASSSRTSGSGYYNEQFF. The CDR3 nucleotides read TGTGCCAGCAGTTCCCGGACTAGCGGGAGTGGCTACTACAATGAGCAGTTCTTC.

This clonotype was seen once. A read error is possible here, since a much larger clone lies one base away. The gene calls are TRBV10-3 and TRBJ2-7; a weak D match, TRBD2 (6 bases). Germline V gene data show CDR1 as ENHRY and CDR2 as SYGVKD. The CDR3 has 17 amino acids. Trimming cost V 11 bases and J 8 bases, with 34 bases left between them. This CDR3 reads CASRSGTGERGTHKQYF. The DNA of the CDR3 is TGTGCCTCTCGGTCGGGGACGGGAGAAAGAGGAACCCACAAGCAGTACTTC.

The table lists this clonotype with a few counts. V and J are TRBV5-1 and TRBJ2-1; perhaps TRBD1 as D (6 bases). The V gene's germline CDR1 is SGHRS and CDR2 YFSETQ. There are 15 residues in the CDR3. V was shortened by 0 bases and J by 3 bases, with 10 bases between the two germline ends. CDR3 sequence (DNA): TGCGCCAGCAGCTTGGATGGGACAAACTACAATGAGCAGTTCTTC. It yields the protein CASSLDGTNYNEQFF.

The genes are TRBV11-2 and TRBJ2-2; 8 bases match TRBD1. Germline V gene lookup returns CDR1 SGHAT and CDR2 FQNNGV. The CDR3 length is 17 residues. V was pared by 8 bases and J by 4 bases, with 15 bases of the junction left unmatched. The DNA for the CDR3 is TGTGCCAGCGCAATTTCGGGCAGGGGGCTTATCACCGGGGAGCTGTTTTTT. Amino acid sequence: CASAISGRGLITGELFF. The full variable domain, completed using reference TRBV11-2 and TRBJ2-2, is EAGVAQSPRYKIIEKRQSVAFWCNPISGHATLYWYQQILGQGPKLLIQFQNNGVVDDSQLPKDRFSAERLKGVDSTLKIQPAKLEDSAVYLCASAISGRGLITGELFFGEGSRLTVL.

As concerns this clonotype: The conserved phenylalanine or tryptophan is not found at the CDR3 terminus, so this likely reflects a read error. This chain links TRBV28 with TRBJ2-5; TRBD1 is a possible D gene (6 bases). Deletions cut 6 bases from V and 6 bases from J, with 17 bases between. CDR1 and CDR2 from the germline V gene are MDHEN and SYDVKM. This CDR3 spans 14 amino acids. CDR3 in DNA: TGTGCCAGCAGCCCTCCAGGGACAATGAAGACCCAGTACCTC. It yields the protein CASSPPGTMKTQYL.

This clonotype was detected only a few times. The CDR3 bases are TGCAGCGTGAAGGATCTTGGCAATCAGCCCCAGCATTTT. Amino acid sequence: CSVKDLGNQPQHF. The chain recombines TRBV29-1 with TRBJ1-5; D remains unclear. There are 13 residues in the CDR3. CDR1 and CDR2 (germline): SQVTM, ANQGSEA. The ends were cut back, 6 bases at V and 2 bases at J, with 11 bases in the middle.

As for this clonotype: A read error may explain this, as a much larger clone is one base away. This sequence joins TRBV10-2 and TRBJ1-2, with 7 positions matching TRBD1. The CDR3 runs 16 residues. Per the germline V gene, CDR1 is WSHSY and CDR2 is SAAADI. CDR3 in amino acids: CATIDRAWGANYDYTF. In DNA form, the CDR3 reads TGCGCCACGATCGACAGGGCTTGGGGAGCTAACTATGACTACACCTTC.

The chain combines TRBV20-1 with TRBJ2-5, with no clear D. Between the trimmed V and J ends, which lost 0 bases and 4 bases, there was a span of 18 bases. Germline-derived CDR1 and CDR2 are DFQATT and SNEGSKA (reference sequence). This CDR3 comprises 16 residues. The CDR3 nucleotides read TGCAGTGCTAGAGACTCAGGCACGGGCAGTTTAGAGACCCAGTACTTC. Amino acid sequence: CSARDSGTGSLETQYF.

This clonotype occurred many times. This chain uses TRBV6-5 with TRBJ1-1, with D unclear. Trimming pared 6 bases from V and 8 bases from J, leaving 10 bases between. Germline CDR1 is MNHEY and CDR2 is SVGAGI. The CDR3 covers 11 residues. CDR3 nucleotide sequence: TGTGCCAGCAGGACTCCGTGGGAAGCTTTCTTT. Amino acid sequence: CASRTPWEAFF.

As to this clonotype: A much larger clone differs by one base, so this may be a read error. CDR3 amino acids: CDSSLRTGGSDTQYF. The CDR3 bases are TGTGACAGCAGCCTACGGACAGGGGGATCAGATACGCAGTATTTT. The V and J genes are TRBV11-2 and TRBJ2-3, with 10 bases matching TRBD1. This CDR3 region has 15 residues. Per germline, CDR1 SGHAT and CDR2 FQNNGV.

About this clonotype itself: No conserved phenylalanine or tryptophan ends this CDR3, so it is likely a read error. This rearrangement joins TRBV5-1 to TRBJ2-7; a possible D gene is TRBD1 (5 bases). The V end was cut by 4 bases, the J end by 5 bases, with 13 bases between. Germline V CDR1 and CDR2: SGHRS, YFSETQ. The CDR3 extends over 13 amino acids. The CDR3 DNA follows: TGCGCCAGCAGCCGGCAGGGTATTGACGAGCAGTACCTC. Encoded protein: CASSRQGIDEQYL.